This TCR beta chain comes out of a study of T cell repertoires in aging, cancer and after chemotherapy. This clonotype is medium-sized. The target antigen is unknown. General study results and limits: Loss of evenness, beyond lost richness, contributed to age-related TCR diversity decline in cancer patients. The repertoire data cannot show anything about immunological memory following chemotherapy.

Rearranged V-D-J TRB sequences were amplified with a mixed TRB-A/B primer pool. TCRdb re-called the multiplex PCR reads through MiXCR, storing one row per CDR3 protein. The sample consists of 1,500 or so distinct CDR3 sequences, around a fifth of them appearing once. The template was genomic DNA from peripheral blood, not RNA. Sequenced material: blood. The clonotype originates from a human donor with a solid tumor.

The CDR3 bases are TGTGCCAGCAGTTACAGGCAGGGGGCCCGGACTGAAGCTTTCTTT. It translates to CASSYRQGARTEAFF. V and J are TRBV6-6 and TRBJ1-1; 8 positions match TRBD1. V trimming: 2 bases; J trimming: 5 bases; junction bases outside the gene matches: 7. Looked up from germline, CDR1 is MNHNY and CDR2 is SVGAGI (reference sequence). This CDR3 is 15 amino acids long.